The 27 T cell receptor beta chains below all came from one sample that was sequenced in a study of blood T cell repertoires in COVID-19. Generated by immunoSEQ multiplex PCR, the TCRdb table keeps only in-frame clones and is missing some. The data contain about 270,000 clones, less than 90% of them singletons. Sequences were obtained from peripheral blood. These TCRs come from a woman aged 25 to 45 with COVID-19, enrolled during active disease.

The chain couples TRBV10-3 to TRBJ2-4, with 11 bases aligning to TRBD2. The V gene's germline CDR1 is ENHRY and CDR2 SYGVKD. The CDR3 has 13 residues. The junction had 4 bases not matched to a gene; V was cut back by 3 bases and J by 12 bases. DNA for the CDR3: TGTGCCATCAGTGAAGGACTAGCGGGTTATCAGTACTTC. It encodes CAISEGLAGYQYF.

This clone was seen a single time. V gene TRBV20-1 combines with J gene TRBJ2-7, with TRBD2 as a possible D gene (7 bases). With 3 bases removed from V and 0 bases from J, the gap between germline ends came to 15 bases. CDR1 DFQATT and CDR2 SNEGSKA come from the germline V gene (reference sequence). The CDR3 consists of 15 residues. CDR3 sequence reads: CSASGAGTSSYEQYF. Written as DNA, the CDR3 is TGCAGTGCTAGTGGAGCGGGGACAAGCTCCTACGAGCAGTACTTC.

This chain links TRBV5-4 with TRBJ2-3, with D possibly matching TRBD1 (6 bases). V was clipped by 0 bases and J by 3 bases, with 8 bases between them. CDR1 SGHNT and CDR2 YYREEE come from the germline V gene (reference sequence). The CDR3 is 14 amino acids. For the CDR3, the DNA is TGTGCCAGCAGCTTGGTGGGGGCGACAGATACGCAGTATTTT. Residues: CASSLVGATDTQYF.

This clone came up a few times. The chain joins TRBV5-8 to TRBJ1-1; 9 nucleotides line up with TRBD1. V dropped 0 bases and J dropped 6; count of bases not matched to a gene: 3. In germline, CDR1 is SGHTS, CDR2 YDEGEE. The CDR3 is 14 residues long. The DNA of the CDR3 is TGTGCCAGCAGCTTGGGGGACAGGGAGGCTGAAGCTTTCTTT. Translation: CASSLGDREAEAFF.

The gene calls are TRBV28 and TRBJ2-7, with D tentatively TRBD1 (6 bases). There are 14 residues in the CDR3. V lost 5 bases to trimming and J lost 3 bases, with 14 bases between them. Germline V gene sequence: CDR1 MDHEN, CDR2 SYDVKM. CDR3 sequence reads: CASSLSGTRYEQYF. CDR3 bases: TGTGCCAGCAGTCTCTCCGGGACACGCTACGAGCAGTACTTC.

CDR3 loop: CASSISGTDEKLFF. The CDR3 DNA follows: TGTGCCAGTAGTATATCCGGGACAGATGAAAAACTGTTTTTT. The gene calls are TRBV19 and TRBJ1-4; the match to TRBD1 covers 7 bases. The CDR3 sequence is 14 residues long. Germline-derived CDR1 and CDR2 are LNHDA and SQIVND (reference sequence). After removal of 2 bases from V and 6 bases from J, the junction contained 3 bases not matched to a gene. Drawing the rest from reference TRBV19 and TRBJ1-4, the complete variable domain is DGGITQSPKYLFRKEGQNVTLSCEQNLNHDAMYWYRQDPGQGLRLIYYSQIVNDFQKGDIAEGYSVSREKKESFPLTVTSAQKNPTAFYLCASSISGTDEKLFFGSGTQLSVL.

This clone occurred a few times. The rearrangement joins TRBV2 to TRBJ1-5; 7 bases are a match to TRBD1. After removal of 6 bases from V and 7 bases from J, the junction contained 12 bases not matched to a gene. Germline V gene lookup returns CDR1 SNHLY and CDR2 FYNNEI. CDR3 size: 15 residues. In DNA form, the CDR3 reads TGTGCCAGCAGGATGACAGGGAGTGTGGGGCAGCCCCAGCATTTT. Encoded protein: CASRMTGSVGQPQHF.

This clone was picked up a small number of times. The chain uses TRBV10-1 and TRBJ2-7; tentative D call: TRBD1 (6 bases). V lost 5 bases and J 0 bases, leaving 14 bases between the germline ends. This CDR3 contains 15 residues. Germline assignment: CDR1 WNHNN and CDR2 SYGVQD (reference sequence). The CDR3 reads CASSPGQISSYEQYF. The CDR3 DNA reads as TGCGCCAGCAGTCCAGGACAGATTAGCTCCTACGAGCAGTACTTC.

This chain joins TRBV19 and TRBJ1-6, with no clear D. The germline V and J ends were trimmed by 5 bases and 8 bases, with 19 bases remaining between them. Germline CDR1 and CDR2: LNHDA and SQIVND (reference sequence). CDR3 length: 16 residues. In DNA, the CDR3 is TGTGCCAGTAGTTATACACTAACCTTCCTCTATTCACCCCTCCACTTT. This codes for CASSYTLTFLYSPLHF.

This chain joins TRBV2 and TRBJ2-7; no clear D. Deletions cut 3 bases from V and 1 base from J, with 19 bases between. The CDR3 has 17 residues. Germline V lookup: CDR1 SNHLY, CDR2 FYNNEI. CDR3 nucleotide sequence: TGTGCCAGCAGTGACTACTTAATCGGCGACATTTCCTACGAGCAGTACTTC. Its translation is CASSDYLIGDISYEQYF.

The CDR3 region has the DNA TGTGCCAGCAGTTACTCAGCAGGCTCCTACGAGCAGTACTTC. It is translated as CASSYSAGSYEQYF. The V gene is TRBV6-5, the J gene TRBJ2-7; D ambiguous. The length of the CDR3 is 14 residues. The germline V gene encodes CDR1 MNHEY and CDR2 SVGAGI. Deletions cut 0 bases from V and 0 bases from J, with 6 bases between.

The J gene is TRBJ2-5, the V gene TRBV10-2; 7 bases are a match to TRBD2. Germline CDR1 and CDR2: WSHSY and SAAADI. The length of the CDR3 is 14 residues. The V gene end was trimmed by 4 bases and the J gene end by 5 bases; junction bases not matched to a gene: 7. CDR3 nucleotides: TGCGCCAGCAGTGCGGGGGGTCCGGAGGAGACCCAGTACTTC. Protein sequence: CASSAGGPEETQYF.

CDR3: CASSHLGQGHNEQFF. Written as DNA, the CDR3 is TGCGCCAGCAGCCATTTAGGACAGGGACACAATGAGCAGTTCTTC. The V call is TRBV4-1, the J call TRBJ2-1; 8 bases align to TRBD1. The CDR3 runs to 15 residues. The V and J ends lost 3 bases and 5 bases, in that order; junction bases with no gene match: 6. From germline, CDR1 is MGHRA and CDR2 YSYEKL.

This clone was detected once. J is TRBJ2-5 and V is TRBV10-3; weak D call: TRBD1 (5 bases). The CDR3 sequence is 13 residues long. V lost 6 bases and J lost 4, with 12 bases in between. Germline lookup yields CDR1 ENHRY and CDR2 SYGVKD. The CDR3 DNA reads TGTGCCATCAGCCGACAGCCCCCAGAGACCCAGTACTTC. It yields the protein CAISRQPPETQYF.

The V gene is TRBV13, the J gene TRBJ1-2, with TRBD1 as a possible D gene (6 bases). The CDR3 is 15 residues long. Per the germline V gene, CDR1 is PRHDT and CDR2 is FYEKMQ (reference sequence). Deletions cut 5 bases from V and 1 base from J, with 14 bases between. CDR3 sequence: CASSPRDTHNYGYTF. The CDR3 coding sequence is TGTGCCAGCAGCCCCCGGGACACCCATAACTATGGCTACACCTTC. Drawing the rest from reference TRBV13 and TRBJ1-2, the complete variable domain is AAGVIQSPRHLIKEKRETATLKCYPIPRHDTVYWYQQGPGQDPQFLISFYEKMQSDKGSIPDRFSAQQFSDYHSELNMSSLELGDSALYFCASSPRDTHNYGYTFGSGTRLTVV.

This clone has just one count. V usage is TRBV5-1 and J usage is TRBJ2-5; D call uncertain. Germline loops: CDR1 SGHRS, CDR2 YFSETQ. Trimming cost V 4 bases and J 3 bases, with 16 bases left between them. This CDR3 is built from 15 residues. Written as DNA, the CDR3 is TGCGCCAGCAGCCTCCTGGCGACGGGTAAAGAGACCCAGTACTTC. The encoded protein is CASSLLATGKETQYF.

The V call is TRBV5-1, the J call TRBJ1-1; a possible D gene is TRBD1 (5 bases). Trimming removed 3 bases at V and 4 bases at J, with 13 bases between. This CDR3 spans 14 amino acids. From germline, CDR1 is SGHRS and CDR2 YFSETQ. Here the CDR3 reads CASSWGVVPTEAFF. CDR3 nucleotide sequence: TGCGCCAGCAGCTGGGGGGTGGTTCCCACTGAAGCTTTCTTT.

The chain joins TRBV9 to TRBJ1-2; D call uncertain. CDR1 and CDR2 (germline): SGDLS, YYNGEE. The ends were cut back, 0 bases at V and 2 bases at J, with 23 bases in the middle. The CDR3 loop spans 19 amino acids. The chain's CDR3 is CASSVERPPRWRTNYGYTF. CDR3 DNA sequence: TGTGCCAGCAGCGTAGAACGACCCCCGAGGTGGAGAACAAACTATGGCTACACCTTC.

The genes are TRBV7-6 and TRBJ2-7; TRBD2 is a possible D gene (7 bases). V was trimmed by 0 bases and J by 5 bases, leaving 14 bases between them. The CDR3 contains 15 residues. CDR1 is SGHVS, CDR2 FNYEAQ, per germline. The CDR3 region has the DNA TGTGCCAGCAGCTTAGCCGGGGGCGGGGGAAACGAGCAGTACTTC. Translation: CASSLAGGGGNEQYF.

V is TRBV3-1 (or the pseudogene TRBV3-2) and J is TRBJ1-3; tentative D call: TRBD1 (5 bases). V lost 2 bases, J lost 7 bases, and 12 bases lay in between. Per the germline V gene, CDR1 is LGHDT and CDR2 is YNNKEL (reference sequence). The CDR3 covers 14 residues. CDR3 nucleotides: TGTGCCAGCAGCCAAATCCAGGGTAGGAACACCATATATTTT. Encoded protein: CASSQIQGRNTIYF.

The chain recombines TRBV5-8 with TRBJ2-7, with D possibly matching TRBD2 (6 bases). The germline V gene encodes CDR1 SGHTS and CDR2 YDEGEE. Deletions cut 2 bases from V and 13 bases from J, with 16 bases between. The CDR3 is made up of 12 amino acids. CDR3 sequence (DNA): TGTGCCAGCAGCTTCGGGGGATCCCCCATCTACTTC. Its translation is CASSFGGSPIYF.

The chain uses TRBV27 and TRBJ2-1; 7 nucleotides line up with TRBD1. Germline lookup yields CDR1 MNHEY and CDR2 SMNVEV (reference sequence). The CDR3 totals 15 residues. V lost 5 bases, J lost 1 base, and 5 bases stayed unmatched. The CDR3 spells CASSLGGLSYNEQFF. DNA of the CDR3: TGTGCCAGCAGTCTAGGGGGCCTGTCCTACAATGAGCAGTTCTTC.

The J gene is TRBJ1-2, the V gene TRBV25-1; a possible D gene is TRBD1 (5 bases). The V gene's germline CDR1 is MGHDK and CDR2 SYGVNS. This CDR3 comprises 11 residues. V lost 1 base and J lost 11, with 8 bases in between. The DNA of the CDR3 is TGTGCCAGCAGTGAATGGGGCAGATACACCTTC. Its protein is CASSEWGRYTF.

The V call is TRBV24-1, the J call TRBJ2-1; TRBD1 aligns across 8 bases. The V gene's germline CDR1 is KGHDR and CDR2 SFDVKD. This CDR3 has 17 residues. V lost 3 bases, J lost 4 bases, and 10 bases stayed unmatched. This CDR3 is CATSDGGTGASYNEQFF. The CDR3 DNA reads as TGTGCCACCAGTGATGGAGGGACAGGCGCTTCTTACAATGAGCAGTTCTTC.

The chain uses TRBV11-2 and TRBJ1-2, with 12 positions matching TRBD1. CDR3 size: 15 residues. V was pared by 7 bases and J by 5 bases, with 8 bases of the junction left unmatched. The germline CDR1 and CDR2 sequences are SGHAT and FQNNGV. This CDR3 is CASTPRDRGLYGYTF. The CDR3 DNA reads TGTGCCAGCACACCCCGGGACAGGGGGCTATATGGCTACACCTTC.

The rearrangement uses TRBV6-6 and TRBJ2-5, with 10 positions matching TRBD2. The V segment lost 5 bases and the J segment 5 bases; nucleotides outside the gene matches: 8. The length of the CDR3 is 15 residues. Germline values: CDR1 MNHNY, CDR2 SVGAGI (reference sequence). In nucleotides, the CDR3 is TGTGCCAGCAGTCGAGCGGGGGGGCTTATGGAGACCCAGTACTTC. Its protein is CASSRAGGLMETQYF.

The gene calls are TRBV2 and TRBJ2-5, with 7 nucleotides matching TRBD2. Germline V gene lookup returns CDR1 SNHLY and CDR2 FYNNEI. The CDR3 runs 13 residues. After removal of 4 bases from V and 3 bases from J, the junction contained 2 bases not matched to a gene. The CDR3 coding sequence is TGTGCCAGCAGTGGGCTAGCGGAAGAGACCCAGTACTTC. Its translation: CASSGLAEETQYF.